These 21 T cell receptor beta chains were sequenced from one sample in a study of OX40 agonist ivuxolimab in advanced cancers. The table came from immunoSEQ multiplex PCR; TCRdb's copy has only in-frame clones and leaves some out. This sample carries tens of thousands of clones, 70% to 90% of them seen once, and the ten largest clones take 7.4%. Specimen: CD4+ or CD8+ T cells sorted from blood, collected in a trial of the OX40 agonist ivuxolimab. The receptors come from an adult with an advanced solid tumor such as melanoma, head and neck, liver or kidney cancer.

This clone came up once. The chain combines TRBV5-5 with TRBJ1-1; a weak D match, TRBD1 (5 bases). Trimming removed 6 bases from V and 2 bases from J, with 11 bases in between. Germline V CDR1 and CDR2: SGHKS, YYEKEE (reference sequence). The CDR3 is made up of 13 amino acids. DNA of the CDR3: TGTGCCAGCAACGTAGGGGTTAACACTGAAGCTTTCTTT. This encodes CASNVGVNTEAFF.

The V call is TRBV5-1, the J call TRBJ2-1; D perhaps matches TRBD2 (5 bases). Trimming pared 0 bases from V and 0 bases from J, leaving 13 bases between. The CDR3 totals 17 residues. The V gene's germline CDR1 is SGHRS and CDR2 YFSETQ. Written as DNA, the CDR3 is TGCGCCAGCAGCTTGGCCGAGGCGGGTAGCTCCTACAATGAGCAGTTCTTC. Protein: CASSLAEAGSSYNEQFF.

J is TRBJ2-1 and V is TRBV6-1; D gene uncertain. This CDR3 spans 12 amino acids. The V end lost 1 base, the J end lost 9 bases, and 7 bases lay between the germline ends. Germline V gene data show CDR1 as MNHNS and CDR2 as SASEGT. The CDR3 DNA reads as TGTGCCAGCAGTGAAGGCGGCGTTGAGCAGTTCTTC. Translation: CASSEGGVEQFF.

A few counts support this clone. The rearrangement links TRBV5-1 to TRBJ1-2; 7 bases match TRBD1. CDR3 length: 14 amino acids. Germline V gene sequence: CDR1 SGHRS, CDR2 YFSETQ. The V segment lost 0 bases and the J segment 4 bases; nucleotides outside the gene matches: 3. As DNA, the CDR3 is TGCGCCAGCAGCTTGGGGACAGGCCCCTATGGCTACACCTTC. The encoded protein is CASSLGTGPYGYTF.

The chain couples TRBV2 to TRBJ2-1; D remains ambiguous. V was pared by 3 bases and J by 5 bases, with 11 bases between. The CDR3 sequence is 14 residues long. Per germline, CDR1 SNHLY and CDR2 FYNNEI. The CDR3 DNA is TGTGCCAGCAGTGACTCCGGTTGGGACAATGAGCAGTTCTTC. Residues: CASSDSGWDNEQFF. Variable domain in full (rest from reference TRBV2 and TRBJ2-1): EPEVTQTPSHQVTQMGQEVILRCVPISNHLYFYWYRQILGQKVEFLVSFYNNEISEKSEIFDDQFSVERPDGSNFTLKIRSTKLEDSAMYFCASSDSGWDNEQFFGPGTRLTVL.

The chain is built from TRBV11-3 and TRBJ1-2, with no clear D. V lost 4 bases, J lost 0 bases, and 9 bases lay in between. The CDR3 has 14 residues. CDR1 is SGHNT and CDR2 is YENEEA in the germline V gene. The CDR3 loop reads CASSWADTNYGYTF. CDR3 DNA: TGTGCCAGCAGCTGGGCAGATACTAACTATGGCTACACCTTC.

This chain links TRBV9 with TRBJ2-5; 12 nucleotides line up with TRBD2. V lost 5 bases to trimming and J lost 4 bases; unmatched junction nucleotides: 12. Per germline, CDR1 SGDLS and CDR2 YYNGEE. The CDR3 is 17 amino acids. This CDR3 reads CASSQSTSGSFVETQYF. The CDR3 DNA is TGTGCCAGCAGTCAATCGACTAGCGGGAGTTTCGTAGAGACCCAGTACTTC.

The CDR3 coding sequence is TGTGCCAGCAGTCCAATAAATGAAAAACTGTTTTTT. Protein sequence: CASSPINEKLFF. The chain couples TRBV28 to TRBJ1-4, with D uncertain. Germline CDR1 reads MDHEN; CDR2 reads SYDVKM. This CDR3 spans 12 amino acids. V lost 5 bases to trimming and J lost 5 bases, with 6 bases between them.

The rearrangement joins TRBV4-1 to TRBJ2-7; 8 bases line up with TRBD1. The CDR3 extends over 16 amino acids. J lost 4 bases, V lost 2 bases, and 10 bases had no gene match. Germline loops: CDR1 MGHRA, CDR2 YSYEKL. Here the CDR3 reads CASSQSEGQGAYEQYF. The CDR3 bases are TGCGCCAGCAGCCAATCGGAAGGACAGGGAGCGTACGAGCAGTACTTC.

The CDR3 DNA reads as TGTGCCAGCAGTCGAGTCAGGGGCGTTTATGGCTACACCTTC. Encoded protein: CASSRVRGVYGYTF. The rearrangement uses TRBV28 and TRBJ1-2; tentative D call: TRBD1 (6 bases). Trimming took off 5 bases at V and 5 bases at J, with 15 bases between the two ends. The CDR3 sequence is 14 residues long. Germline-derived CDR1 and CDR2 are MDHEN and SYDVKM.

The CDR3 spells CASSPLADWYQETQYF. CDR3 coding DNA: TGTGCCAGCAGCCCACTAGCGGATTGGTACCAAGAGACCCAGTACTTC. The gene calls are TRBV7-8 and TRBJ2-5; 8 nucleotides match TRBD2. The junction had 8 bases not matched to a gene; V was cut back by 5 bases and J by 0 bases. The length of the CDR3 is 16 residues. Germline V gene data show CDR1 as SGHVS and CDR2 as FQNEAQ.

This chain connects TRBV10-3 to TRBJ2-3; TRBD2 aligns across 13 bases. V was pared by 10 bases and J by 3 bases, with 16 bases of the junction left unmatched. Germline V gene data show CDR1 as ENHRY and CDR2 as SYGVKD. This CDR3 has 18 amino acids. CDR3 protein: CATTTEIRTSGRTDTQYF. The CDR3 bases are TGTGCCACCACGACCGAGATAAGGACTAGCGGGAGAACAGATACGCAGTATTTT.

The chain uses TRBV11-1 and TRBJ2-5; D might be TRBD2 (6 bases). CDR1 and CDR2 (germline): SGHAT, FQDESV (reference sequence). This CDR3 has 14 amino acids. Trimming stripped 4 bases from V and 0 bases from J, with 9 bases between. CDR3 coding DNA: TGTGCCAGCAGCTCCCGGGACTACCAAGAGACCCAGTACTTC. Protein product: CASSSRDYQETQYF. Based on the CDR3 plus reference TRBV11-1 and TRBJ2-5, the full variable domain is EAEVAQSPRYKITEKSQAVAFWCDPISGHATLYWYRQILGQGPELLVQFQDESVVDDSQLPKDRFSAERLKGVDSTLKIQPAELGDSAMYLCASSSRDYQETQYFGPGTRLLVL.

The chain couples TRBV30 to TRBJ2-3, with D perhaps matching TRBD1 or TRBD2 (6 bases each). This CDR3 is 13 amino acids long. Between the trimmed V and J ends, which lost 5 bases and 3 bases, there was a span of 12 bases. Looked up from germline, CDR1 is GTSNPN and CDR2 is SVGIG (reference sequence). The CDR3 nucleotides are TGTGCCTGGGAGGGGGGTGGTACAGATACGCAGTATTTT. Protein product: CAWEGGGTDTQYF.

The V call is TRBV28, the J call TRBJ1-5; D gene unclear. The V gene's germline CDR1 is MDHEN and CDR2 SYDVKM. The CDR3 has 13 amino acids. The V and J ends lost 3 bases and 5 bases respectively, with 8 bases between them. The CDR3 spells CASSFSGDQPQHF. The CDR3 DNA follows: TGTGCCAGCAGTTTCTCTGGGGATCAGCCCCAGCATTTT. The whole variable domain, filled in from reference TRBV28 and TRBJ1-5, reads DVKVTQSSRYLVKRTGEKVFLECVQDMDHENMFWYRQDPGLGLRLIYFSYDVKMKEKGDIPEGYSVSREKKERFSLILESASTNQTSMYLCASSFSGDQPQHFGDGTRLSIL.

The chain employs TRBV6-6 and TRBJ2-3; a possible D gene is TRBD2 (6 bases). The V gene lost 11 bases and the J gene lost 0 bases, with 18 bases spanning the gap. Germline-derived CDR1 and CDR2 are MNHNY and SVGAGI (reference sequence). There are 15 residues in the CDR3. DNA for the CDR3: TGTGCCGCATGGACGGGACTCTCTAGCACAGATACGCAGTATTTT. Translating gives CAAWTGLSSTDTQYF.

The chain combines TRBV4-2 with TRBJ2-1, with D uncertain. The CDR3 is made up of 14 amino acids. Trimming stripped 0 bases from V and 4 bases from J, with 7 bases between. CDR1 and CDR2 from the germline V gene are LGHNA and YNFKEQ. CDR3 DNA sequence: TGTGCCAGCAGCCAAGAAAAGGCGTACAATGAGCAGTTCTTC. Amino acids: CASSQEKAYNEQFF.

The V gene is TRBV5-1, the J gene TRBJ2-7; TRBD1 matches 11 bases. CDR1 is SGHRS, CDR2 YFSETQ, per germline. The CDR3 covers 16 residues. The ends lost 2 bases at V and 1 base at J; junction bases unmatched: 5. CDR3 region: CASSFIGQGASYEQYF. CDR3 coding DNA: TGCGCCAGCAGCTTCATTGGACAGGGGGCGTCCTACGAGCAGTACTTC. The complete variable domain, with remaining parts taken from reference TRBV5-1 and TRBJ2-7, reads KAGVTQTPRYLIKTRGQQVTLSCSPISGHRSVSWYQQTPGQGLQFLFEYFSETQRNKGNFPGRFSGRQFSNSRSEMNVSTLELGDSALYLCASSFIGQGASYEQYFGPGTRLTVT.

The rearrangement joins TRBV9 to TRBJ2-5, with 7 bases identical to TRBD2. Trimming took 0 bases from V and 5 from J; bases not matched to a gene: 4. The CDR3 consists of 14 residues. Germline CDR1 and CDR2: SGDLS and YYNGEE. The CDR3, as DNA: TGTGCCAGCAGCGTAGGGGGGGGAGGGGAGACCCAGTACTTC. This encodes CASSVGGGGETQYF.

This clone was counted only a few times. J is TRBJ1-1 and V is TRBV7-8, with TRBD1 as a possible D gene (6 bases). CDR3 size: 13 residues. Looked up from germline, CDR1 is SGHVS and CDR2 is FQNEAQ. V lost 4 bases and J 7 bases, leaving 13 bases between the germline ends. Written as DNA, the CDR3 is TGTGCCAGCAGCTCGGACAGAATAAATGAAGCTTTCTTT. As protein: CASSSDRINEAFF.

The table lists this clone with a few counts. The CDR3 loop is CACGASGSLETQYF. In DNA form, the CDR3 reads TGTGCCTGTGGCGCTAGCGGGAGCTTAGAGACCCAGTACTTC. V gene TRBV19 combines with J gene TRBJ2-5; 10 bases are a match to TRBD2. CDR3 size: 14 residues. Per the germline V gene, CDR1 is LNHDA and CDR2 is SQIVND (reference sequence). The trim removed 11 bases at V and 4 bases at J, leaving 10 bases unmatched.